This T cell receptor (beta chain) is from a study of T cell changes during pregnancy in multiple sclerosis. The CDR3 contains 16 residues. The germline V gene has CDR1 SGHVS and CDR2 FNYEAQ. V was shortened by 2 bases and J by 2 bases, with 12 bases between the two germline ends. Assay used: immunoSEQ multiplex PCR; TCRdb lists only in-frame clones, some missing. The sample holds over 65,000 clones; more than 85% are singletons and the top ten take 1.5% to 2%. The sequencing here drew on peripheral blood, taken in the first trimester of pregnancy. The chain couples TRBV7-6 to TRBJ2-2; TRBD1 might be the D (6 bases). The receptor comes from a female donor in good health, enrolled as a control in a pregnancy study. The CDR3 nucleotides read TGTGCCAGCAGCTTACGGCGACAGGCTAACACCGGGGAGCTGTTTTTT. Its protein is CASSLRRQANTGELFF.